These T cell receptor beta chains were read from a single sample in a study of T-cell reconstitution after alpha-beta-depleted transplantation in children. One entry per CDR3 protein results from TCRdb running MiXCR on the PCR reads. The sample shows about 420,000 distinct CDR3 sequences, 16% of them seen only once. The starting material was PBMCs, mostly from graft donor cells, obtained 360 days after TCRalphabeta/CD19-depleted stem cell transplant. These receptors were collected from a boy less than two years old who had a stem cell transplant for Wiskott-Aldrich syndrome, so the T cells may come from the graft donor. The CDR3 runs from the conserved cysteine through the conserved F or W. Fields, in order: V gene, J gene, D gene, clone size, CDR3 DNA, CDR3 protein. The D gene is left open where the match is weak. Clone size is stated in some rows and not others, as once, few, many or a class when expanded.

TRBV25-1,TRBJ2-1,.,few,TGTGCCAGCAGTTCTTTTCCGACTTTATGCTCCTACAATGAGCAGTTCTTC,CASSSFPTLCSYNEQFF
TRBV20-1,TRBJ2-1,.,few,TGCAGTGCTCGCCTTATCCCTAGGATGGATGAGCAGTTCTTC,CSARLIPRMDEQFF
TRBV5-1,TRBJ2-1,TRBD2,.,TGCGCCAGCAGCTTGATGACTAGCAGGGACAATGAGCAGTTCTTC,CASSLMTSRDNEQFF
TRBV7-2,TRBJ2-3,.,.,TGTGCCACTCGGAGTTCCGGCACAGATACGCAGTATTTT,CATRSSGTDTQYF
TRBV5-5,TRBJ1-2,.,many,TGTGCCAGCAGCTCCAGGGGCCGCAACTATGGCTACACCTTC,CASSSRGRNYGYTF
TRBV7-9,TRBJ2-5,.,.,TGTGCCAGCAGCCCAACCCATACGAGAAAGCGGCAAGAGACCCAGTACTTC,CASSPTHTRKRQETQYF
TRBV20-1,TRBJ1-1,.,.,TGCAGTGCTAGTTCCCGTCTATCTCGATGGGTGGCTTTCTTT,CSASSRLSRWVAFF
TRBV7-2,TRBJ2-7,TRBD2,.,TGTGCCAGCAGCTTAGTCGGGAGGGTCTCCTACGAGCAGTACTTC,CASSLVGRVSYEQYF
TRBV7-9,TRBJ2-7,TRBD1,.,TGTGCCAGCAGCTTAGCGCGGGGACAGGGGGCCGACGAGCAGTACTTC,CASSLARGQGADEQYF
TRBV25-1,TRBJ2-5,TRBD2,.,TGTGCCAGCAGTGGTACTAGCGGGAGTGTGGCTGGGACCCAGTACTTC,CASSGTSGSVAGTQYF
TRBV10-3,TRBJ2-1,TRBD2,many,TGTGCCATCAATCCGGGACTAGCGGGTTACAATGAGCAGTTCTTC,CAINPGLAGYNEQFF
TRBV6-1,TRBJ2-7,TRBD1,few,TGTGCCAGCAGTAAACCCCGACAGGGAGCCTACGAGCAGTACTTC,CASSKPRQGAYEQYF
TRBV5-1,TRBJ1-1,.,.,TGCGCCAGCAGCCCGGAGAACACTGAAGCTTTCTTT,CASSPENTEAFF
TRBV20-1,TRBJ2-3,TRBD2,few,TGCAGTGCTAGAGACCCAGCTAGCGGGAGTTTAATTGATACGCAGTATTTT,CSARDPASGSLIDTQYF
TRBV29-1,TRBJ2-1,TRBD2,.,TGCAGCGTTGGAGGGAGGGCCAAGAATGAGCAGTTCTTC,CSVGGRAKNEQFF
TRBV7-9,TRBJ2-1,.,few,TGTGCCAGCAGCTCGAACTACGGCTCCCGCAAAGGCAATGAGCAGTTCTTC,CASSSNYGSRKGNEQFF
TRBV15,TRBJ2-1,TRBD2,.,TGTGCCACCAGCAGAGTGCTAGCGGGGTACTCCTACAATGAGCAGTTCTTC,CATSRVLAGYSYNEQFF
TRBV20-1,TRBJ2-7,.,.,TGCAGTGCTAGAGATCCCGGACTCCATTACGAGCAGTACTTC,CSARDPGLHYEQYF
TRBV19,TRBJ1-5,TRBD1,few,TGTGCCAGTAGTATAGAAGAGGGGGCATGGCAGCCCCAGCATTTT,CASSIEEGAWQPQHF
TRBV7-6,TRBJ2-2,.,.,TGTGCCAGCAGCTTGACCCCGAACACCGGGGAGCTGTTTTTT,CASSLTPNTGELFF
TRBV10-3,TRBJ1-6,TRBD1,many,TGTGCCATCAGTGATGGCCCCACCGGACAGGGAAATAATTCACCCCTCCACTTT,CAISDGPTGQGNNSPLHF
TRBV10-3,TRBJ2-3,.,few,TGTGCCATCAGTGACTCCGTAAAGGGTAAAAGGACAGATACGCAGTATTTT,CAISDSVKGKRTDTQYF
TRBV10-3,TRBJ2-2,.,.,TGTGCCATCAGTGAGATCGGGAGCGGCGGGGAGCTGTTTTTT,CAISEIGSGGELFF
TRBV21-1,TRBJ1-6,.,few,TGTGCCAGCAGCAATCGGACAAGCTTGGCCTCACCCCTCCACTTT,CASSNRTSLASPLHF
TRBV20-1,TRBJ2-2,.,few,TGCAGTGCTAGAGAGCAGGGGACTCCAAACACCGGGGAGCTGTTTTTT,CSAREQGTPNTGELFF
TRBV4-1,TRBJ2-1,TRBD2,many,TGCGCCAGCAGCCAAGATCGGACTAGCGGGGGATACAATGAGCAGTTCTTC,CASSQDRTSGGYNEQFF
TRBV11-2,TRBJ2-7,TRBD2,few,TGTGCCAGCAGCTTCACGACTAGCGGTACCTACGAGCAGTACTTC,CASSFTTSGTYEQYF
TRBV7-2,TRBJ2-1,.,.,TGTGCCAGCAGCTTAATCAGGGGATATGAGCAGTTCTTC,CASSLIRGYEQFF
TRBV20-1,TRBJ2-5,TRBD2,.,TGCAGTGCTAGAACGACTAGCGGGGGGGCAGAGACCCAGTACTTC,CSARTTSGGAETQYF
TRBV2,TRBJ2-3,.,few,TGTGCCAGCAGTCCAGACAGGCTTTGGGATACGCAGTATTTT,CASSPDRLWDTQYF
TRBV29-1,TRBJ2-1,.,.,TGCAGCTCCCTGGACTTCTCCTACAATGAGCAGTTCTTC,CSSLDFSYNEQFF
TRBV24-1,TRBJ2-1,TRBD2,.,TGTGCCACCAGTGATACGAGACTAGCGTTCTACAATGAGCAGTTCTTC,CATSDTRLAFYNEQFF
TRBV29-1,TRBJ1-5,TRBD1,few,TGCAGCGTCGCGGACAGGGGAGGTCAGCCCCAGCATTTT,CSVADRGGQPQHF
TRBV6-5,TRBJ2-6,TRBD1,few,TGTGCCAGCAGTTACAGGACAGGGCTTAGCTCTGGGGCCAACGTCCTGACTTTC,CASSYRTGLSSGANVLTF
TRBV2,TRBJ2-7,.,.,TGTGCCAGCAGTGAAGGCATCCCATTATCCTACGAGCAGTACTTC,CASSEGIPLSYEQYF
TRBV6-2/TRBV6-3,TRBJ2-7,TRBD2,.,TGTGCCAGCAGTTACTCGGGGGTGGCTAGCGGGAGGACCAACACTTTCTACGAGCAGTACTTC,CASSYSGVASGRTNTFYEQYF
TRBV12-3/TRBV12-4,TRBJ1-6,TRBD1,few,TGTGCCAGCAGTTCCCAGACAGGGTCGGGCCTCCACTTT,CASSSQTGSGLHF
TRBV5-4,TRBJ2-2,TRBD2,.,TGTGCCAGCAGCTTCCTCCCGGGACTAGCGGGGGGTCACGCGAACACCGGGGAGCTGTTTTTT,CASSFLPGLAGGHANTGELFF
TRBV12-3/TRBV12-4,TRBJ2-7,TRBD1,few,TGTGCCAGCGGACAGGGGAAACCCCCCTACGAGCAGTACTTC,CASGQGKPPYEQYF
TRBV5-1,TRBJ2-5,TRBD2,.,TGCGCCAGCAGCTCTAGGACTAGCGGTGAGACCCAGTACTTC,CASSSRTSGETQYF
TRBV7-8,TRBJ2-4,.,.,TGTGCCAGCACCGCCCCTTCGGGCATTCAGTACTTC,CASTAPSGIQYF
TRBV12-3/TRBV12-4,TRBJ2-7,TRBD1,many,TGTGCCAGCAGTTTGAGGGTTGGTCAGGGGGCGCTTGAGCAGTACTTC,CASSLRVGQGALEQYF
TRBV15,TRBJ2-3,.,few,TGTGCCACCAGCCACGGGACGCCTAGCACAGATACGCAGTATTTT,CATSHGTPSTDTQYF
TRBV2,TRBJ2-5,TRBD1,.,TGTGCCACCACCCCGGACAGGGCAGAGACCCAGTACTTC,CATTPDRAETQYF
TRBV18,TRBJ2-7,.,.,TGTGCCAGCTCACCGGTCCTCCCATCAGGGGCCAATCTTGCCGAGCAGTACTTC,CASSPVLPSGANLAEQYF
TRBV20-1,TRBJ2-1,.,.,TGCAGTGCTTTGTCCAGGGGCAACGCCTCTAATGAGCAGTTCTTC,CSALSRGNASNEQFF
TRBV28,TRBJ2-7,.,.,TGTGCCAGCAGTTGGCCGGGACAAAGCTACGAGCAGTACTTC,CASSWPGQSYEQYF
TRBV5-1,TRBJ2-1,.,.,TGCGCCAGCAGCCCCTTGGACTTCTCCTACAATGAGCAGTTCTTC,CASSPLDFSYNEQFF
TRBV4-1,TRBJ2-5,.,few,TGCGCCAGCAGCCAAAGCGAACAAGAGACCCAGTACTTC,CASSQSEQETQYF
TRBV12-3/TRBV12-4,TRBJ2-1,.,once,TGTGCCAGCAGTTTCCGAAGGGGACGGTTCTTC,CASSFRRGRFF
TRBV3-1,TRBJ2-7,.,few,TGTGCCAGCAGCCAAGATACACGCGAGCAGTACTTC,CASSQDTREQYF
TRBV28,TRBJ2-1,.,few,TGTGCCAGCAGTTCCCCCGGGACATCTAACGGGTGGTTCTTC,CASSSPGTSNGWFF
TRBV20-1,TRBJ2-3,TRBD2,once,TGCAGTGCCCCAGGACTAGCAGTGACAGATACGCAGTATTTT,CSAPGLAVTDTQYF
TRBV10-2,TRBJ2-3,.,few,TGCGCCAGCATGGGCCGGGCGACAGATACGCAGTATTTT,CASMGRATDTQYF
TRBV20-1,TRBJ2-1,.,few,TGCATTCCCTCGGGGACCCTACACAATGAGCAGTTCTTC,CIPSGTLHNEQFF
TRBV24-1,TRBJ2-1,TRBD2,.,TGTGCCACCAGTGATTTGGGGACTAGCCTGTTCTTC,CATSDLGTSLFF
TRBV4-1,TRBJ2-1,TRBD2,few,TGCGCCAGCAGCCACCAAGGACTAGTACTTAGGAATGAGCAGTTCTTC,CASSHQGLVLRNEQFF